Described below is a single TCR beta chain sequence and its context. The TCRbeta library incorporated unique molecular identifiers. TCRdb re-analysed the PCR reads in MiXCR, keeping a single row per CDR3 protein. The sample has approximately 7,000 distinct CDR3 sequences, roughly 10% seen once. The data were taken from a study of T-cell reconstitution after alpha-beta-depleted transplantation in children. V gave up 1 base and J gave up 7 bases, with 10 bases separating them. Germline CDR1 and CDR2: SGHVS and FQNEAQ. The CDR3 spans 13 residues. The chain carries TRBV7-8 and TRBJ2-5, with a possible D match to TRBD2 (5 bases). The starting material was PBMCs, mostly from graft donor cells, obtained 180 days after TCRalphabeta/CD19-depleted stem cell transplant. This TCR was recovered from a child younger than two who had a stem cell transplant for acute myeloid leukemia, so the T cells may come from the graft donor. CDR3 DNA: TGTGCCAGCAGCTTAGTCAGGACTGGGACCCAGTACTTC. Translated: CASSLVRTGTQYF.